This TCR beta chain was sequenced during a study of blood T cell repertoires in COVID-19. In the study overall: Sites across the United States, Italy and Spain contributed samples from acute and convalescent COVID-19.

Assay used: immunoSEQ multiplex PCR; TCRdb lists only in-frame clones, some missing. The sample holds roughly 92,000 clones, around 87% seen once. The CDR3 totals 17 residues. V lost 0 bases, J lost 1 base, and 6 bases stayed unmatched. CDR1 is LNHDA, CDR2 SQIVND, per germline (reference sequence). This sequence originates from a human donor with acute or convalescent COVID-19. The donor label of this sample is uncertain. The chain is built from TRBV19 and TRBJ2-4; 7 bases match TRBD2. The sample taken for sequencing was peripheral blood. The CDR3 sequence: CASSIDPSGAAKNIQYF. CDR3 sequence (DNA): TGTGCCAGTAGTATAGATCCCAGCGGGGCGGCCAAAAACATTCAGTACTTC.